This T cell receptor (beta chain) was identified during a study of T-cell memory formation after mild COVID-19. Study-wide context: TCR clustering was largely donor specific.

5'RACE with constant-segment primers built TCRalpha and TCRbeta cDNA libraries with UMIs. TCRdb independently ran MiXCR on the 5' RACE reads; one entry per CDR3 protein. The sample holds around 200,000 distinct CDR3 sequences; about a fifth are singletons and the top ten take 23%. With 10 bases removed from V and 12 bases from J, the gap between germline ends came to 10 bases. This CDR3 comprises 9 residues. Overall study findings and caveats: Memory cells collected pre-infection included some clones that later responded, suggesting cross-reactive memory joined. Contracting clones localized mainly to CM and EM when CD4+ and mainly to EMRA when CD8+.

This clonotype turned up a few times. As yet, its antigen is unknown. The specimen sequenced was PBMCs or a T cell subset sorted from them (not recorded which). The source is an adult woman who had mild COVID-19 (a few samples of this study predate the infection). Cell type and time point are not known. The gene calls are TRBV23-1 and TRBJ2-1; the D gene is possibly TRBD2 (5 bases). TRBV23-1 is marked as an open reading frame, function uncertain. DNA for the CDR3: TGCGCCACTCGGGGTCCGCAGTTCTTC. The encoded protein is CATRGPQFF.